This TCR beta chain was captured in a study of neurological immune-mediated disorders. TCRdb redid the calling of the 5' RACE reads with MiXCR, one entry per CDR3 protein. The sample holds roughly 48,000 distinct CDR3 sequences, under 15% seen once. Deletions cut 7 bases from V and 1 base from J, with 13 bases between. Germline-derived CDR1 and CDR2 are MNHNY and SVGAGI (reference sequence). This CDR3 has 14 amino acids. Time point: longitudinal time-point 2. This clonotype has ten or more counts. The sample was PBMCs. The sequence came from a male donor with HTLV-1-associated myelopathy (HAM/TSP). The chain links TRBV6-6 to TRBJ1-2; D call uncertain. The CDR3 coding sequence is TGTGCCAGCACCCTCGAGATTCTTAACTATGGCTACACCTTC. This sequence encodes CASTLEILNYGYTF.